These 18 T cell receptor beta chains were all obtained from the same sample, sequenced in a study of T cell repertoires in cytomegalovirus infection. No antigen has been identified for these receptors. TCRdb independently ran MiXCR on the reads; one entry per CDR3 protein. The data show some 57,000 distinct CDR3 sequences, about a third seen once. The specimen sequenced was PBMCs, sequenced either directly or after in vitro stimulation (not recorded which). The source is a human donor in good health (CMV status not recorded). Some clones in this sample may be carry-over from other donors' samples.

Worth noting for this clonotype: Because the CDR3's place on the DNA is in doubt, the DNA is left out and the CDR3 is given as listed by TCRdb. This chain uses TRBV7-2 with TRBJ1-2; TRBD1, the table's D call, was not compared with the DNA. Germline CDR1 is SGHTA and CDR2 is FQGNSA. The CDR3 region is 16 residues in length, termini included. The CDR3 reads CASSLVGTGADYGYSF.

This sequence joins TRBV20-1 and TRBJ1-4; the match to TRBD1 covers 7 bases. V lost 0 bases to trimming and J lost 0 bases; unmatched junction nucleotides: 10. This CDR3 has 18 residues. Germline lookup yields CDR1 DFQATT and CDR2 SNEGSKA (reference sequence). The CDR3 DNA reads as TGCAGTGCTAGAGAACCCCTGGGGACAGAATCAACTAATGAAAAACTGTTTTTT. This codes for CSAREPLGTESTNEKLFF.

V and J are TRBV28 and TRBJ2-1, with a tentative D call TRBD1 (5 bases). Trimming stripped 11 bases from V and 5 bases from J, with 16 bases between. Germline V gene data show CDR1 as MDHEN and CDR2 as SYDVKM. This CDR3 contains 13 residues. The CDR3 DNA sequence: TGTGCCGGCGCAGGGTCTCCCAACAATGAGCAGTTCTTC. Translating it yields CAGAGSPNNEQFF.

The V and J genes are TRBV12-3 or TRBV12-4 and TRBJ1-6, with TRBD1 matching over 9 bases. The CDR3 consists of 14 residues. Trimming removed 7 bases from V and 8 bases from J; junction bases left unmatched: 6. The CDR3 here is CASILRDRDSPLHF. In DNA form, the CDR3 reads TGTGCCAGCATTCTCCGGGACAGGGATTCACCCCTCCACTTT.

This clonotype was counted a few times. V is TRBV6-6 and J is TRBJ2-7; 9 positions agree with TRBD1. The CDR3 totals 15 residues. From germline, CDR1 is MNHNY and CDR2 SVGAGI (reference sequence). Trimming removed 2 bases from V and 3 bases from J; junction bases left unmatched: 5. The CDR3 nucleotides are TGTGCCAGCAGTTACCGCGGACAGGGGAACTACGAGCAGTACTTC. Amino acid sequence: CASSYRGQGNYEQYF.

The rearrangement uses TRBV6-1 and TRBJ1-2, with TRBD1 as a possible D gene (6 bases). The CDR3 is 13 amino acids. Germline V gene sequence: CDR1 MNHNS, CDR2 SASEGT. V was clipped by 5 bases and J by 4 bases, with 11 bases between them. DNA for the CDR3: TGTGCCAGCAGTTCTCAGGGGACCTATGGCTACACCTTC. Protein product: CASSSQGTYGYTF.

The chain carries TRBV3-1 and TRBJ1-5; 12 bases line up with TRBD1. V lost 4 bases, J lost 6 bases, and 4 bases stayed unmatched. The CDR3 is made up of 15 amino acids. Germline V gene sequence: CDR1 LGHDT, CDR2 YNNKEL (reference sequence). The CDR3 region is CASSPGTGGFQPQHF. CDR3 coding DNA: TGTGCCAGCAGCCCCGGGACAGGGGGCTTTCAGCCCCAGCATTTT. Filled out from reference TRBV3-1 and TRBJ1-5, the complete variable domain reads DTAVSQTPKYLVTQMGNDKSIKCEQNLGHDTMYWYKQDSKKFLKIMFSYNNKELIINETVPNRFSPKSPDKAHLNLHINSLELGDSAVYFCASSPGTGGFQPQHFGDGTRLSIL.

This chain connects TRBV5-3 to TRBJ1-2; 7 positions agree with TRBD1. TRBV5-3 is classed as an ORF, of uncertain function. This CDR3 spans 15 amino acids. V lost 8 bases to trimming and J lost 8 bases; unmatched junction nucleotides: 18. CDR3 bases: TGTGCCAGCAGGAGTGGGACAGCGGTCACGAGAGGCTACACCTTC. Translated, it gives CASRSGTAVTRGYTF.

This clonotype appeared many times. The chain recombines TRBV7-2 with TRBJ2-7, with D perhaps matching TRBD2 (5 bases). Germline CDR1 SGHTA, CDR2 FQGNSA. The V and J ends lost 5 bases and 0 bases respectively, with 14 bases between them. This CDR3 has 15 residues. The CDR3 region is CASSPRTSYSYEQYF. The CDR3 nucleotides read TGTGCCAGCAGCCCAAGGACTTCCTACTCCTACGAGCAGTACTTC.

This clonotype was observed at least ten times. V and J are TRBV5-5 and TRBJ1-3; possible D gene TRBD1, 5 bases. Germline CDR1 and CDR2: SGHKS and YYEKEE (reference sequence). The CDR3 has 16 amino acids. With 2 bases removed from V and 0 bases from J, the gap between germline ends came to 12 bases. CDR3 coding DNA: TGTGCCAGCAGCTTTCGCAGGGTAAACTCTGGAAACACCATATATTTT. This gives the protein CASSFRRVNSGNTIYF. Full variable domain (rest looked up from reference TRBV5-5 and TRBJ1-3): DAGVTQSPTHLIKTRGQQVTLRCSPISGHKSVSWYQQVLGQGPQFIFQYYEKEERGRGNFPDRFSARQFPNYSSELNVNALLLGDSALYLCASSFRRVNSGNTIYFGEGSWLTVV.

This clonotype was recorded once. This chain links TRBV2 with TRBJ2-3; D is undetermined. Trimming took 3 bases from V and 1 from J, leaving 8 bases between them. CDR1 and CDR2 (germline): SNHLY, FYNNEI. The length of the CDR3 is 14 residues. The CDR3 protein is CASSDRPRTDTQYF. The CDR3 DNA reads as TGTGCCAGCAGTGACCGGCCCCGCACAGATACGCAGTATTTT.

This clonotype was detected only a few times. The junction does not match germline at one end; this may be a read error. This chain uses TRBV7-9 with TRBJ2-3, with a possible D match to TRBD1 (6 bases). Germline-derived CDR1 and CDR2 are SEHNR and FQNEAQ (reference sequence). This CDR3 contains 19 residues. This CDR3 is CASSSTTDRSYTYTNTQYF. The CDR3 DNA is TGTGCCAGCAGCTCGACTACGGACAGATCATACACCTACACAAATACGCAGTATTTT.

The gene calls are TRBV27 and TRBJ1-5; D gene ambiguous. CDR3 size: 14 residues. V gave up 6 bases and J gave up 9 bases, with 18 bases separating them. CDR1 is MNHEY and CDR2 is SMNVEV in the germline V gene (reference sequence). The CDR3 here is CASSPLGPDVPQHF. CDR3 sequence (DNA): TGTGCCAGCAGCCCTCTGGGCCCCGATGTGCCCCAGCATTTT.

The rearrangement links TRBV11-3 to TRBJ2-3; no clear D. V was shortened by 3 bases and J by 2 bases, with 9 bases between the two germline ends. CDR1 is SGHNT and CDR2 is YENEEA in the germline V gene. The CDR3 runs to 14 residues. The CDR3 DNA reads TGTGCCAGCAGCTTGGGCTCCTTCACAGATACGCAGTATTTT. It encodes CASSLGSFTDTQYF.

This chain joins TRBV18 and TRBJ2-7; D is possibly TRBD1 or TRBD2 (6 bases each). Germline V gene lookup returns CDR1 KGHSH and CDR2 LQKENI. The CDR3 spans 15 residues. V was cut by 4 bases and J by 0 bases, with 13 bases left in between. The CDR3 region is CASSLQGRGSYEQYF. The CDR3 coding sequence is TGTGCCAGCTCACTCCAGGGGCGGGGCTCCTACGAGCAGTACTTC.

Note on this clonotype: The CDR3 does not close with the conserved phenylalanine or tryptophan, likely indicating a read error. The chain has TRBV7-2 and TRBJ1-1, with D perhaps TRBD1 (5 bases). Germline lookup yields CDR1 SGHTA and CDR2 FQGNSA. V was cut by 5 bases and J by 7 bases, with 14 bases left in between. This CDR3 spans 13 amino acids. The CDR3 is CASSKGVNGEAFC. The CDR3 DNA is TGTGCCAGCAGCAAAGGGGTTAATGGTGAAGCTTTCTGT.

The V and J genes are TRBV19 and TRBJ2-6; 9 bases are shared with TRBD1. CDR3 length equals 18 residues. Germline-derived CDR1 and CDR2 are LNHDA and SQIVND (reference sequence). Losses at the gene ends were 2 bases for V and 4 bases for J; bases not matched to a gene: 9. CDR3 bases: TGTGCCAGTAGTATAATGGACAGGGGATTTACCGGGGCCAACGTCCTGACTTTC. Translation gives CASSIMDRGFTGANVLTF.

On this clonotype: A read error is possible here, since a much larger clone lies one base away. Because the CDR3 is missing its conserved closing phenylalanine or tryptophan, this is likely a read error. V gene TRBV7-2 combines with J gene TRBJ1-1; no firm D call. The germline CDR1 and CDR2 sequences are SGHTA and FQGNSA. V lost 4 bases and J lost 1, with 10 bases in between. There are 14 residues in the CDR3. The DNA of the CDR3 is TGTGCCAGCAGCTCTTACAGTGGGAACACTGAAGCTTTCTTA. This encodes CASSSYSGNTEAFL.